These T cell receptor beta chains were read from a single sample in a study of cytomegalovirus exposure and HLA in healthy donors. Profiled with immunoSEQ multiplex PCR; TCRdb holds only in-frame clones, not every one. Among 150,000 to 200,000 clones, approximately 84% were seen once, and the ten largest hold 2.6%. The sequencing sample was made of PBMCs. Receptors originate from a woman aged 45 to 65 in good health and CMV-seropositive. The CDR3 runs from the conserved cysteine through the conserved F or W. A D gene is named only where the DNA matches it firmly. Rows give clone size only sometimes, using once, few, many, or a class for an expanded clone.

D gene	clone size	V gene	J gene	CDR3 protein	CDR3 DNA
TRBD1	.	TRBV18	TRBJ1-3	CASSPPRDSGNTIYF	TGTGCCAGCTCACCCCCCCGGGACAGTGGAAACACCATATATTTT
TRBD2	.	TRBV5-1	TRBJ2-5	CASSLAGLAGFETQYF	TGCGCCAGCAGCTTAGCGGGGCTAGCGGGGTTTGAGACCCAGTACTTC
.	few	TRBV4-3	TRBJ2-7	CASSQGLAYEQYF	TGCGCCAGCAGCCAAGGACTCGCCTACGAGCAGTACTTC
.	.	TRBV7-9	TRBJ2-5	CASSPRGAQETQYF	TGTGCCAGCAGCCCCCGGGGGGCACAAGAGACCCAGTACTTC
.	.	TRBV30	TRBJ1-2	CAWRGPFPNGYTF	TGTGCCTGGAGGGGGCCCTTCCCCAATGGCTACACCTTC
.	.	TRBV25-1	TRBJ1-2	CASSAGQWTGYTF	TGTGCCAGCAGTGCAGGACAGTGGACGGGCTACACCTTC
.	few	TRBV5-8	TRBJ1-4	CASSDRTEANEKLFF	TGTGCCAGCAGCGATCGGACAGAAGCTAATGAAAAACTGTTTTTT
TRBD1	.	TRBV7-9	TRBJ2-7	CASSDQGAYEQYF	TGTGCCAGCAGCGACCAGGGGGCCTACGAGCAGTACTTC
TRBD2	.	TRBV7-2	TRBJ2-7	CASSFASGGHYEQYF	TGTGCCAGCAGCTTTGCTAGCGGGGGCCACTACGAGCAGTACTTC
TRBD1	.	TRBV11-2	TRBJ2-1	CASSLGGGRIYNEQFF	TGTGCCAGCAGCTTAGGAGGGGGCAGGATTTACAATGAGCAGTTCTTC
TRBD2	.	TRBV15	TRBJ2-3	CATSTSGTSGEDTQYF	TGTGCCACCAGCACCTCCGGGACTAGCGGGGAAGATACGCAGTATTTT
.	.	TRBV5-5	TRBJ2-5	CASSLVAGYQETQYF	TGTGCCAGCAGCTTGGTAGCTGGGTACCAAGAGACCCAGTACTTC
TRBD2	.	TRBV4-1	TRBJ2-7	CASSAILAGGYYEQYF	TGCGCCAGCAGCGCCATACTAGCGGGGGGATACTACGAGCAGTACTTC
.	.	TRBV9	TRBJ2-4	CASSVAAGRGADIQYF	TGTGCCAGCAGCGTAGCGGCGGGTCGGGGGGCAGACATTCAGTACTTC
.	few	TRBV6-6	TRBJ1-5	CASSWGLDQPQHF	TGTGCCAGCAGTTGGGGCTTGGATCAGCCCCAGCATTTT
.	.	TRBV6-1	TRBJ1-4	CASRTQEGGEKLFF	TGTGCCAGCAGAACACAGGAAGGTGGTGAAAAACTGTTTTTT
.	.	TRBV18	TRBJ1-1	CASSSGQHTEAFF	TGTGCCAGCTCATCTGGACAGCACACTGAAGCTTTCTTT
TRBD1	.	TRBV7-2	TRBJ1-1	CASSPLTGDFEAFF	TGTGCCAGCAGCCCATTGACAGGGGATTTTGAAGCTTTCTTT
.	.	TRBV30	TRBJ2-2	CAWRQTGNTGELFF	TGTGCCTGGAGACAGACAGGGAACACCGGGGAGCTGTTTTTT
.	.	TRBV4-1	TRBJ2-2	CASSPTPQGDGELFF	TGCGCCAGCAGCCCTACCCCACAGGGAGACGGGGAGCTGTTTTTT
.	.	TRBV19	TRBJ2-5	CASSSGQRGTQYF	TGTGCCAGTAGTAGCGGACAGCGGGGGACCCAGTACTTC
.	.	TRBV5-1	TRBJ2-3	CASSLGRSDTQYF	TGCGCCAGCAGCTTGGGTAGGAGTGATACGCAGTATTTT
.	.	TRBV19	TRBJ1-5	CASIGPRGRGQPQHF	TGTGCCAGTATCGGTCCTAGGGGAAGGGGTCAGCCCCAGCATTTT
.	.	TRBV11-2	TRBJ1-4	CASSLPPAQGGSEKLFF	TGTGCCAGCAGCCTACCCCCTGCCCAGGGAGGGAGTGAAAAACTGTTTTTT
.	.	TRBV7-9	TRBJ1-1	CSSSLSVTEAFF	TGTTCCAGCAGCTTATCCGTCACTGAAGCTTTCTTT
.	.	TRBV19	TRBJ1-1	CASSSFGVDTEAFF	TGTGCCAGTAGTAGCTTCGGGGTGGACACTGAAGCTTTCTTT
.	.	TRBV5-6	TRBJ2-2	CASSPRTGYTGELFF	TGTGCCAGCAGCCCCCGTACAGGTTACACCGGGGAGCTGTTTTTT
.	.	TRBV9	TRBJ1-3	CASSVAWGDPGSGNTIYF	TGTGCCAGCAGCGTAGCCTGGGGGGACCCCGGCTCTGGAAACACCATATATTTT
TRBD2	.	TRBV5-1	TRBJ2-1	CASSARSGVGSNGEQFF	TGCGCCAGCAGCGCGAGAAGCGGGGTGGGGTCCAATGGTGAGCAGTTCTTC
.	.	TRBV29-1	TRBJ1-4	CSARRGVNEKLFF	TGCAGCGCCCGTCGGGGGGTAAATGAAAAACTGTTTTTT
TRBD1	.	TRBV5-1	TRBJ2-1	CASSWGQGSSYEQFF	TGCGCCAGCAGCTGGGGACAGGGGAGTAGTTATGAGCAGTTCTTC
TRBD2	.	TRBV15	TRBJ2-7	CATSRAPSGGAHEQYF	TGTGCCACCAGCAGAGCCCCTAGCGGGGGGGCCCACGAGCAGTACTTC
.	once	TRBV6-6	TRBJ2-7	CASSYSRGTSYEQYF	TGTGCCAGCAGTTACTCGCGGGGTACCTCCTACGAGCAGTACTTC